Sequencing of this T cell receptor beta chain was carried out in a study of CD8 T cells in Susac syndrome. On the study more broadly: Active disease was present in about 6 of the sequenced Susac syndrome patients, and remission in 8 or 9. Patients with Susac syndrome were therapy-naive, taking corticosteroids, with some also receiving intravenous immunoglobulin, or taking intravenous immunoglobulin alone at the time their blood was drawn.

Details on this clonotype: The antigen is undetermined.

CDR3 size: 16 residues. The RNA input was roughly 0.5 to 1 ug, and it was reverse transcribed with random hexamers. Across 54 Vbeta and 13 Jbeta, immunoSEQ multiplex PCR amplified TCR beta CDR3. TCRdb passed the immunoSEQ multiplex PCR reads through MiXCR, listing each CDR3 protein once. Here the sample spans 150,000 to 200,000 distinct CDR3 sequences, 75% to 95% being singletons. Study-wide points: Susac syndrome CD4+ T cell repertoires showed no clonal expansion.

This chain uses TRBV21-1 with TRBJ2-1; the D segment call TRBD2 is taken from the table without a DNA check. TRBV21-1 is described as a pseudogene. The TCR originated in a human donor with Susac syndrome. The sample consisted of CD4+ T cells from PBMCs. CDR3 protein: CASSKERRFPDNEQFF. For the CDR3, the DNA is TGTGCCAGCAGCAAAGAGCGGAGGTTTCCGGACAATGAGCAGTTCTTC.